A selection of T cell receptor beta chains follows, all from one sample in a study of blood T cell repertoires in COVID-19. TCRdb's copy holds only in-frame clones and misses some; the assay was immunoSEQ multiplex PCR. The sample has a few hundred thousand clones, 80% to 90% seen once. The source material was PBMCs or T cells enriched from blood (not recorded which). These TCRs come from a woman aged 45 to 65 who had recovered from COVID-19. CDR3s leave out the opening cysteine and the closing phenylalanine or tryptophan. D genes are given only for firm matches. The size field is filled for only some rows; it gives once, few, many or a size class.

clone_size	v_call	j_call	d_call	cdr3_aa
-	TRBV28	TRBJ2-5	TRBD2	ASSSRETSGPQETQY
-	TRBV27	TRBJ2-1	-	ASSLERFYNEQF
-	TRBV7-2	TRBJ2-7	TRBD2	ASSARLAGPSYEQY
-	TRBV6-4	TRBJ1-2	TRBD1	ASSPTGDYGYT
-	TRBV28	TRBJ1-2	-	ASSLVRGVQGYT
-	TRBV28	TRBJ1-1	-	ASGTGGLGTEAF
few	TRBV27	TRBJ2-7	-	ASSPTGNYEQY
once	TRBV18	TRBJ1-5	-	ASSPTEGVSNQPQH
-	TRBV5-1	TRBJ2-1	TRBD1	ASSPSRGYNEQF
-	TRBV28	TRBJ2-2	-	ASSLTGELF
once	TRBV20-1	TRBJ1-2	-	SASLWNQGLSGYT
-	TRBV7-2	TRBJ2-3	-	ASSVWTSSTDTQY
-	TRBV25-1	TRBJ1-4	-	ASTGRGGEKLF
-	TRBV21-1	TRBJ1-5	-	ASSKRGPQH
-	TRBV14	TRBJ1-1	-	ASSQDLGIMNTEAF
-	TRBV7-9	TRBJ1-3	TRBD1	ASSRTGGAGNTIY
-	TRBV6-2/TRBV6-3	TRBJ2-6	-	ASSYAAAAGANVLT
few	TRBV4-2	TRBJ2-7	TRBD1	ASSHPGQGPYEQY
-	TRBV6-1	TRBJ1-1	TRBD1	ASSVAGTGWNTEAF
once	TRBV12-5	TRBJ2-1	-	ASGLTGLNEQF
-	TRBV5-8	TRBJ2-1	TRBD2	ASSWSGRANEQF
-	TRBV11-2	TRBJ2-5	-	ASSSTQETQY
-	TRBV28	TRBJ1-5	-	ASSSGSYSNQPQH
-	TRBV16	TRBJ2-7	TRBD1	ASSGRPGQGRGREQY
-	TRBV27	TRBJ2-3	TRBD2	ASSLWPSGRAGMSPDTQY
-	TRBV5-1	TRBJ2-2	TRBD2	ASSLGLAGTPELF
-	TRBV19	TRBJ1-4	TRBD1	ASSSERFDREGEKLF
-	TRBV28	TRBJ1-1	-	ASRPGASGHTEAF
-	TRBV5-6	TRBJ1-5	TRBD1	ASSQEGTGANQPQH
-	TRBV7-9	TRBJ2-3	-	ASSSGAVDTQY
-	TRBV20-1	TRBJ1-1	-	SARDRGEAF
-	TRBV28	TRBJ2-2	TRBD1	ASSAPVPGTGGAGELF
-	TRBV4-1	TRBJ2-3	-	ASSLTEEGTDTQY
once	TRBV29-1	TRBJ2-5	-	SVEEVRGETQY
-	TRBV3-1/TRBV3-2	TRBJ2-7	-	ASSLGNPTGTHEQY
-	TRBV28	TRBJ1-1	TRBD1	ASSIPTGGRTEAF
once	TRBV27	TRBJ2-1	-	ASSWAGPYNEQF
few	TRBV5-1	TRBJ2-2	-	ASSLAPEGNTGELF
few	TRBV4-1	TRBJ1-1	-	ASSQDSGEGREAF
-	TRBV28	TRBJ2-1	TRBD2	ASSPRPWGTSGRGEQF
-	TRBV19	TRBJ2-7	-	ASSILPMRLLPEQY
-	TRBV19	TRBJ2-1	-	ASTGVNNNEQF
-	TRBV28	TRBJ1-2	-	ASRWDSNYGYT
-	TRBV29-1	TRBJ2-3	TRBD2	SGSGRAGTDTQY
-	TRBV5-1	TRBJ2-5	-	ASSSGGQETQY
-	TRBV27	TRBJ1-3	TRBD1	ASSLARKTSTGYGNTIY
-	TRBV10-1	TRBJ1-5	-	ASSEQRGQPQH
few	TRBV4-1	TRBJ2-1	TRBD2	ASSLTGGSGSSNEQF
-	TRBV27	TRBJ2-7	-	ASNWRAGYEQY
-	TRBV27	TRBJ2-7	TRBD1	ASSTDRAYEQY
-	TRBV28	TRBJ1-1	-	ASSLGATEAF
-	TRBV11-2	TRBJ2-7	-	ASSNTYEQY
-	TRBV28	TRBJ1-1	TRBD1	ASSLPLTGPNTEAF